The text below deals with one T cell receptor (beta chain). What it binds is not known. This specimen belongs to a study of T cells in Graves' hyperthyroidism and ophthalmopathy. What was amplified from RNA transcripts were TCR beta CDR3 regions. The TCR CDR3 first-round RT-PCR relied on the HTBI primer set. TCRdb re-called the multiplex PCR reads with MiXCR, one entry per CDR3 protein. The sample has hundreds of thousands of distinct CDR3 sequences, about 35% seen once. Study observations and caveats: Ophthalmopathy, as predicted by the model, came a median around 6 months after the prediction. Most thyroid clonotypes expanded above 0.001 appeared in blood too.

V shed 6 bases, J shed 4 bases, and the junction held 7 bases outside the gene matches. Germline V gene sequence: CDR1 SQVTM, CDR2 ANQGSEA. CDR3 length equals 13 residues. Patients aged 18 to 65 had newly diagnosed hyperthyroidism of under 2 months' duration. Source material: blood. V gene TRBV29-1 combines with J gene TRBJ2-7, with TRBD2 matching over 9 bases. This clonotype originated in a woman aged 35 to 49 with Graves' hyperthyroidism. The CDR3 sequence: CSVSSGDAYEQYF. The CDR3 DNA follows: TGCAGCGTATCTAGCGGGGATGCATACGAGCAGTACTTC.